This T cell receptor (beta chain) comes out of a study of shared clonotypes between healthy human individuals. For the study at large: Per donor, CD8 memory used one plate, CD8 naive used two, CD4 memory used three and CD4 naive used three.

Germline CDR1 SGHDT, CDR2 YYEEEE. This CDR3 has 13 residues. The V gene lost 3 bases and the J gene lost 5 bases, with 11 bases spanning the gap. On this clone itself: Its antigen is currently unknown.

Findings and caveats of the study: Sequencing depth was predicted to influence how clonotypes are shared among donors.

Each of the donors was a healthy adult who was HIV-negative and had not had a recent acute infection or vaccination. Authors' methods: Filtering was not the same, since immunoSEQ gave junction-only sequences without quality scores. The assay was immunoSEQ multiplex PCR, and TCRdb's table has in-frame clones only and misses some. D and trimming come from the DNA, and the V and J calls and clone size come from that table. The sample has over a million clones, about 80% seen once. The sequenced sample consisted of memory CD4+ T cells from PBMCs. Noted subset: CD45RA-negative fraction. This clonotype was sampled from a man younger than 35 in good health. Some clones in this sample may be carry-over from other donors' samples. The chain joins TRBV5-6 to TRBJ1-2; no reliable D call. Here the CDR3 reads CASSSTPAYGYTF. The CDR3 DNA is TGTGCCAGCAGCTCAACACCAGCTTATGGCTACACCTTC.